The 9 T cell receptor beta chains presented below share a single source sample, sequenced in a study of blood T cell repertoires in COVID-19. This table comes from immunoSEQ multiplex PCR, and its TCRdb copy is limited to in-frame clones, with some not included. Found here are around 330,000 clones, 70% to 90% of them singletons; the top ten hold 1.6%. What was sequenced was peripheral blood. These receptors were obtained from a woman in her twenties or thirties with COVID-19, enrolled during active disease.

This clone was seen more than once but under ten times. The V and J genes are TRBV5-1 and TRBJ1-1, with 7 positions matching TRBD1. This CDR3 is built from 14 residues. V lost 2 bases to trimming and J lost 5 bases; unmatched junction nucleotides: 6. CDR1 and CDR2 (germline): SGHRS, YFSETQ. The DNA for the CDR3 is TGCGCCAGCAGCTTTGCCCAGGGACAGACTGAAGCTTTCTTT. This codes for CASSFAQGQTEAFF.

Only one count was recorded for this clone. CDR3 nucleotides: TGTGCCAGCAGTCATTCTGGGACTAGCGGGAGTGAGCAGTTCTTC. This sequence encodes CASSHSGTSGSEQFF. The chain combines TRBV7-9 with TRBJ2-1; 14 nucleotides match TRBD2. Losses at the gene ends were 6 bases for V and 9 bases for J; bases not matched to a gene: 7. The germline V gene has CDR1 SEHNR and CDR2 FQNEAQ (reference sequence). CDR3 length: 15 amino acids.

The chain combines TRBV7-8 with TRBJ2-1; TRBD1 might be the D (6 bases). Germline values: CDR1 SGHVS, CDR2 FQNEAQ. The CDR3 is 12 residues long. The germline V and J ends were trimmed by 5 bases and 8 bases, with 10 bases remaining between them. CDR3 loop: CASSQGHDEQFF. The CDR3 DNA follows: TGTGCCAGCAGCCAGGGGCACGATGAGCAGTTCTTC. Variable domain in full (rest from reference TRBV7-8 and TRBJ2-1): GAGVSQSPRYKVAKRGQDVALRCDPISGHVSLFWYQQALGQGPEFLTYFQNEAQLDKSGLPSDRFFAERPEGSVSTLKIQRTQQEDSAVYLCASSQGHDEQFFGPGTRLTVL.

The chain employs TRBV6-5 and TRBJ1-1; TRBD1 matches at 8 bases. Germline CDR1 reads MNHEY; CDR2 reads SVGAGI. V gave up 4 bases and J gave up 4 bases; unmatched junction bases: 11. This CDR3 has 16 residues. The CDR3 spells CASSSQGALGSTEAFF. The DNA for the CDR3 is TGTGCCAGCAGTTCCCAGGGGGCGTTGGGAAGCACTGAAGCTTTCTTT.

The rearrangement uses TRBV9 and TRBJ1-6; D not resolved. The CDR3 contains 16 residues. V dropped 0 bases and J dropped 7 bases, with 14 bases sitting between them. Germline values: CDR1 SGDLS, CDR2 YYNGEE. This CDR3 is CASSVGVEAANSPLHF. The CDR3 DNA is TGTGCCAGCAGCGTAGGGGTGGAAGCGGCGAATTCACCCCTCCACTTT.

The CDR3 DNA is TGTGCCAGCAGCCTCGGGTTCCAAGAGACCCAGTACTTC. Protein sequence: CASSLGFQETQYF. This sequence joins TRBV14 and TRBJ2-5; no definite D call. The germline CDR1 and CDR2 sequences are SGHDN and FVKESK. This CDR3 has 13 amino acids. Trimming stripped 4 bases from V and 1 base from J, with 7 bases between.

The V gene is TRBV3-1 (or the pseudogene TRBV3-2), the J gene TRBJ1-4; 8 positions agree with TRBD1. CDR3 length: 15 amino acids. V dropped 2 bases and J dropped 8; count of bases not matched to a gene: 7. Germline CDR1 and CDR2: LGHDT and YNNKEL (reference sequence). The CDR3, as DNA: TGTGCCAGCAGCCAACCTGATGACAGGGGAGAAAAACTGTTTTTT. It codes for CASSQPDDRGEKLFF.

This chain connects TRBV6-5 to TRBJ1-2; 9 positions agree with TRBD1. After removal of 6 bases from V and 5 bases from J, the junction contained 4 bases not matched to a gene. CDR1 and CDR2 (germline): MNHEY, SVGAGI. The CDR3 contains 13 residues. The CDR3, as DNA: TGTGCCAGCAGAGTGGACAGGGGATATGGCTACACCTTC. Its protein is CASRVDRGYGYTF.

The chain joins TRBV7-9 to TRBJ2-2; TRBD1 is a possible D gene (6 bases). This CDR3 has 13 amino acids. V lost 2 bases, J lost 7 bases, and 8 bases lay in between. Per germline, CDR1 SEHNR and CDR2 FQNEAQ (reference sequence). The DNA of the CDR3 is TGTGCCAGCAGCTTACGAGGGGGCGGGGAGCTGTTTTTT. Amino acid sequence: CASSLRGGGELFF.